This T cell receptor (beta chain) was observed in a study of shared clonotypes between healthy human individuals. Overall study findings and caveats: A generally larger estimated richness was seen in naive subsets than in memory subsets.

Researchers ran the assay at a deep level. Original handling: Filtering of immunoSEQ junctional sequences could not match full-length read filtering. TCRdb keeps only in-frame clones here, not all; method: immunoSEQ multiplex PCR. The V and J calls and clone size are taken from that table; D and trimming were inferred from the DNA. The sample consists of about 380,000 clones, approximately 96% of them appearing once. Comments on this clone: Its antigen remains unidentified.

The TCR comes from a man in his thirties or forties in good health. The sequenced sample consisted of memory CD8+ T cells sorted from blood. The subset: CD45RO+ cells pooled with CCR7-negative TemRA cells.

This chain's CDR3 is CASSWTASSQPQHF. CDR3 DNA: TGTGCCAGCAGTTGGACAGCCTCTAGTCAGCCCCAGCATTTT. The V and J genes are TRBV27 and TRBJ1-5; a weak D match, TRBD1 (6 bases). The CDR3 loop spans 14 amino acids. V shed 4 bases and J shed 6 bases, with 13 bases lying between them. Germline CDR1 MNHEY, CDR2 SMNVEV (reference sequence).